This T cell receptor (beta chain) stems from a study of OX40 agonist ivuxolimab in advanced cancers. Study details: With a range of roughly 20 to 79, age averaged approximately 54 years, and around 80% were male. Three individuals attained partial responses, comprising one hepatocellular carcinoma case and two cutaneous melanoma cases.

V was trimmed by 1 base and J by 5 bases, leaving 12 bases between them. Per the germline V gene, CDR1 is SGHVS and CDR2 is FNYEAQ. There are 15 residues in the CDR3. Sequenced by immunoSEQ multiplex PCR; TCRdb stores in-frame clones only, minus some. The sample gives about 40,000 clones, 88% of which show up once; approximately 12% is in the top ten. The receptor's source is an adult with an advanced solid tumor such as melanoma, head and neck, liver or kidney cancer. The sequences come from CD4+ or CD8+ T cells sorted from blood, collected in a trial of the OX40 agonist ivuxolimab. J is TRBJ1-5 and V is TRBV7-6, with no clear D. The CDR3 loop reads CASSLVPGIHQPQHF. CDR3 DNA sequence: TGTGCCAGCAGCTTAGTCCCCGGAATCCATCAGCCCCAGCATTTT.